The present entry profiles one T cell receptor beta chain with its context. What it recognizes is unknown. These data are taken from a study of PD-L1 blockade in urothelial cancer. For the study at large: Analyzed time points were 3 weeks (second dose) and 6 weeks after therapy began. Study-level findings and limits: Below-median TCR clonality that was measured in pretreatment blood predicted better survival.

TCRdb's table, derived via immunoSEQ multiplex PCR, lists solely in-frame clones and lacks some. The table records tens of thousands of clones, roughly 85% of them present only once. Time point reported: pretreatment peripheral blood. Sample contribution per patient ranged from 1 to 8, covering pretreatment and on-treatment. The ends lost 0 bases at V and 2 bases at J; junction bases unmatched: 4. Germline CDR1 LNHNV, CDR2 YYDKDF (reference sequence). This CDR3 contains 16 residues. Specimen: PBMCs, collected around atezolizumab (anti-PD-L1) treatment. This TCR derives from a woman aged 60-75 years with urothelial cancer. The chain uses TRBV15 and TRBJ1-5, with 7 bases fitting TRBD1. The CDR3 reads CATSRETGAGNQPQHF. DNA of the CDR3: TGTGCCACCAGCAGAGAAACAGGGGCGGGCAATCAGCCCCAGCATTTT. The whole variable domain, remainder taken from reference TRBV15 and TRBJ1-5, is DAMVIQNPRYQVTQFGKPVTLSCSQTLNHNVMYWYQQKSSQAPKLLFHYYDKDFNNEADTPDNFQSRRPNTSFCFLDIRSPGLGDTAMYLCATSRETGAGNQPQHFGDGTRLSIL.